These 3 T cell receptor beta chains came from one sample sequenced in a study of blood T cell repertoires in COVID-19. Sequencing was performed with immunoSEQ multiplex PCR; in TCRdb, only in-frame clones are kept and a portion is missing. This table has under 250,000 clones, 75% to 85% appearing once. Sequenced sample: peripheral blood. All receptors derive from a woman aged 70 to 79 with COVID-19, enrolled during active disease.

In this sample, this clone turned up a few times. The CDR3 bases are TGTGCCAGCAGGCAACAGGGTGGGCCCCAGCATTTT. This codes for CASRQQGGPQHF. The gene calls are TRBV27 and TRBJ1-5; D might be TRBD1 (6 bases). The germline gives CDR1 MNHEY, CDR2 SMNVEV (reference sequence). Trimming stripped 6 bases from V and 9 bases from J, with 12 bases between. The CDR3 totals 12 residues.

This rearrangement joins TRBV28 to TRBJ1-1; D gene unclear. Germline V gives CDR1 MDHEN, CDR2 SYDVKM. This CDR3 contains 15 residues. The V and J ends lost 7 bases and 0 bases respectively, with 15 bases between them. The CDR3 reads CASTEFRIMNTEAFF. The CDR3 bases are TGTGCCAGCACCGAGTTCAGGATCATGAACACTGAAGCTTTCTTT. Using reference TRBV28 and TRBJ1-1 for the parts outside the CDR3, the full variable domain is DVKVTQSSRYLVKRTGEKVFLECVQDMDHENMFWYRQDPGLGLRLIYFSYDVKMKEKGDIPEGYSVSREKKERFSLILESASTNQTSMYLCASTEFRIMNTEAFFGQGTRLTVV.

V is TRBV19 and J is TRBJ1-3, with D perhaps matching TRBD1 (5 bases). The CDR3 runs to 15 residues. The germline V gene encodes CDR1 LNHDA and CDR2 SQIVND (reference sequence). V shed 4 bases and J shed 0 bases, with 10 bases lying between them. CDR3 loop: CASSNGGYSGNTIYF. The CDR3 coding sequence is TGTGCCAGTAGTAACGGGGGATACTCTGGAAACACCATATATTTT. The full variable domain, with the rest looked up from reference TRBV19 and TRBJ1-3, is DGGITQSPKYLFRKEGQNVTLSCEQNLNHDAMYWYRQDPGQGLRLIYYSQIVNDFQKGDIAEGYSVSREKKESFPLTVTSAQKNPTAFYLCASSNGGYSGNTIYFGEGSWLTVV.